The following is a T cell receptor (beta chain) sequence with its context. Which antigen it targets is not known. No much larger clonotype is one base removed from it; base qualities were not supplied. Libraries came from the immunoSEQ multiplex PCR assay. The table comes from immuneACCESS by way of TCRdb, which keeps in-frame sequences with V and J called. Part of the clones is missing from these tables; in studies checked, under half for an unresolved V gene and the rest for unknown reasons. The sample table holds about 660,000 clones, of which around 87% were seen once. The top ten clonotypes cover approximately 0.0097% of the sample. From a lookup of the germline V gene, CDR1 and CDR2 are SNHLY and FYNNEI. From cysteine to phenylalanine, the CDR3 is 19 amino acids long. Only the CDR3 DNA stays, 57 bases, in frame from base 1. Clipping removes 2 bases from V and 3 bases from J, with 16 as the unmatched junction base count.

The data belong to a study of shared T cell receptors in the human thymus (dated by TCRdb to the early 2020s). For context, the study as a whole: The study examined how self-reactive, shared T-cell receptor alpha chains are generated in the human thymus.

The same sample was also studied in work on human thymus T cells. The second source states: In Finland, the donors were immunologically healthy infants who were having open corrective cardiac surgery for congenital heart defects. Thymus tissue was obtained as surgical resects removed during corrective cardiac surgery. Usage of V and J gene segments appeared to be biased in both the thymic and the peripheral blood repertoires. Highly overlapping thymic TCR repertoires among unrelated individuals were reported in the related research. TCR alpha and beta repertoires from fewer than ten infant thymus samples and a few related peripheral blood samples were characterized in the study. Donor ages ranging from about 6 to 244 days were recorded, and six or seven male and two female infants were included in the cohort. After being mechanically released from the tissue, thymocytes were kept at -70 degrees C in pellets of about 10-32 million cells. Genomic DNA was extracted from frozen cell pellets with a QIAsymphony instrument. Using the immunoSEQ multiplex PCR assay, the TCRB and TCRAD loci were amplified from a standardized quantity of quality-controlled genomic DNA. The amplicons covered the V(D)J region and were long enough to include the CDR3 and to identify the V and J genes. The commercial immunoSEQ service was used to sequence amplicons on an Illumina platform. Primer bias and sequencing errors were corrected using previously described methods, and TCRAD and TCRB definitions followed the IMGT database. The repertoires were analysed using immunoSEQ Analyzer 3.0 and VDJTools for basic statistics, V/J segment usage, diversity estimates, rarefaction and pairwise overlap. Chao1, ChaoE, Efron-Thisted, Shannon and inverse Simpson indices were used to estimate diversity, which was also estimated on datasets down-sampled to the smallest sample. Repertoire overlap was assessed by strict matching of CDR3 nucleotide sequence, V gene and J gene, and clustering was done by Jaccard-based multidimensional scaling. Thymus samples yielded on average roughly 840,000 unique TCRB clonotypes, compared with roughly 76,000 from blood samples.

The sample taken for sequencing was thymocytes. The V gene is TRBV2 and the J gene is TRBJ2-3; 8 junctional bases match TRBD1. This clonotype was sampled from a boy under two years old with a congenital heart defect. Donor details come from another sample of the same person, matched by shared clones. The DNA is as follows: TGTGCCAGCAGTGAATCTCCGGGGGCGGACAGGGTGTGGACAGATACGCAGTATTTT. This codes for CASSESPGADRVWTDTQYF.